A single sample is the source of the 7 T cell receptor beta chains below, sequenced in a study of blood T cells in healthy people across ages. Through a sample-barcoded 5' primer and a J-beta primer mix, a second PCR was run for about 6 to 11 cycles. TCRdb re-derived calls from the 5' RACE reads in MiXCR, one entry per CDR3 protein. The sample contains 1.5 million to 2 million distinct CDR3 sequences, about 49% of which appear only once. Input material: blood. The receptor source for this set is a woman aged 40 to 49 in good health.

The chain uses TRBV7-6 and TRBJ2-3; 7 bases fit TRBD2. Unmatched junction bases numbered 3, after V lost 0 bases and J lost 0 bases. This CDR3 spans 16 amino acids. Germline values: CDR1 SGHVS, CDR2 FNYEAQ. The CDR3 loop is CASSLAGGGSTDTQYF. The CDR3 DNA follows: TGTGCCAGCAGCTTAGCGGGCGGGGGAAGCACAGATACGCAGTATTTT.

The chain combines TRBV6-5 with TRBJ2-3; 7 bases map to TRBD2. The CDR3 runs to 17 residues. Germline CDR1 and CDR2: MNHEY and SVGAGI. V lost 0 bases, J lost 3 bases, and 9 bases stayed unmatched. CDR3 sequence: CASSYSPSGGSTDTQYF. CDR3 nucleotides: TGTGCCAGCAGTTACTCCCCTTCGGGGGGATCGACAGATACGCAGTATTTT.

The chain joins TRBV27 to TRBJ2-4; 7 nucleotides match TRBD1. CDR1 and CDR2 (germline): MNHEY, SMNVEV (reference sequence). Trimming cost V 5 bases and J 13 bases; bases outside gene matches: 11. This CDR3 spans 13 amino acids. CDR3: CASSPLFGQEQYF. The DNA of the CDR3 is TGTGCCAGCAGTCCCCTCTTCGGACAGGAGCAGTACTTC.

The V call is TRBV7-8, the J call TRBJ2-5; maybe TRBD1 (6 bases). Germline CDR1 is SGHVS and CDR2 is FQNEAQ. This CDR3 has 15 amino acids. The V end was cut by 5 bases, the J end by 1 base, with 14 bases between. In nucleotides, the CDR3 is TGTGCCAGCAGCCCCGGCTGGACAGCCCAAGAGACCCAGTACTTC. Its translation is CASSPGWTAQETQYF.

This sequence joins TRBV3-1 and TRBJ2-1; D is undetermined. Trimming stripped 0 bases from V and 10 bases from J, with 10 bases between. Germline-derived CDR1 and CDR2 are LGHDT and YNNKEL (reference sequence). There are 13 residues in the CDR3. This chain's CDR3 is CASSQDMMGEQFF. The DNA for the CDR3 is TGTGCCAGCAGCCAAGATATGATGGGGGAGCAGTTCTTC.

Notes on this clonotype: At one end, the junction sequence differs from germline, possibly due to a read error. J is TRBJ2-3 and V is TRBV7-9; TRBD2 might be the D (5 bases). CDR1 and CDR2 from the germline V gene are SEHNR and FQNEAQ (reference sequence). The CDR3 is made up of 16 amino acids. CDR3 amino acids: CVSSLGLGISTDTQYF. Written as DNA, the CDR3 is TGTGTCAGCAGCTTAGGACTGGGGATAAGCACAGATACGCAGTATTTT.

A remark on this clonotype: One end of the junction does not line up with germline, which may come from a read error. This chain joins TRBV20-1 and TRBJ2-7; TRBD2 aligns across 9 bases. The CDR3 is 15 amino acids. CDR1 DFQATT and CDR2 SNEGSKA come from the germline V gene (reference sequence). The CDR3 is CSAPAVAGVTYEQNF. The CDR3 region has the DNA TGCAGTGCCCCAGCGGTAGCGGGGGTGACCTACGAGCAGAACTTC.